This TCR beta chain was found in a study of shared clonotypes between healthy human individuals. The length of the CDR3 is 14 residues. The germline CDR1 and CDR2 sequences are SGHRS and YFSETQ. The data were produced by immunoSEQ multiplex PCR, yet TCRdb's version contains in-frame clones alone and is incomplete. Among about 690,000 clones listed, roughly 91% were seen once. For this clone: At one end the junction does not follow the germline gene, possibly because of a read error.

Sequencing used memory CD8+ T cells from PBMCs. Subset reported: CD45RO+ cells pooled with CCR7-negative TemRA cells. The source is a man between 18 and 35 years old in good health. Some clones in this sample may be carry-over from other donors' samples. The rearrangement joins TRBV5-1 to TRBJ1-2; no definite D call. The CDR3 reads CASSAQTPNHGYTF. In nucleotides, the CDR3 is TGCGCCAGCAGCGCTCAAACCCCTAACCATGGCTACACCTTC.